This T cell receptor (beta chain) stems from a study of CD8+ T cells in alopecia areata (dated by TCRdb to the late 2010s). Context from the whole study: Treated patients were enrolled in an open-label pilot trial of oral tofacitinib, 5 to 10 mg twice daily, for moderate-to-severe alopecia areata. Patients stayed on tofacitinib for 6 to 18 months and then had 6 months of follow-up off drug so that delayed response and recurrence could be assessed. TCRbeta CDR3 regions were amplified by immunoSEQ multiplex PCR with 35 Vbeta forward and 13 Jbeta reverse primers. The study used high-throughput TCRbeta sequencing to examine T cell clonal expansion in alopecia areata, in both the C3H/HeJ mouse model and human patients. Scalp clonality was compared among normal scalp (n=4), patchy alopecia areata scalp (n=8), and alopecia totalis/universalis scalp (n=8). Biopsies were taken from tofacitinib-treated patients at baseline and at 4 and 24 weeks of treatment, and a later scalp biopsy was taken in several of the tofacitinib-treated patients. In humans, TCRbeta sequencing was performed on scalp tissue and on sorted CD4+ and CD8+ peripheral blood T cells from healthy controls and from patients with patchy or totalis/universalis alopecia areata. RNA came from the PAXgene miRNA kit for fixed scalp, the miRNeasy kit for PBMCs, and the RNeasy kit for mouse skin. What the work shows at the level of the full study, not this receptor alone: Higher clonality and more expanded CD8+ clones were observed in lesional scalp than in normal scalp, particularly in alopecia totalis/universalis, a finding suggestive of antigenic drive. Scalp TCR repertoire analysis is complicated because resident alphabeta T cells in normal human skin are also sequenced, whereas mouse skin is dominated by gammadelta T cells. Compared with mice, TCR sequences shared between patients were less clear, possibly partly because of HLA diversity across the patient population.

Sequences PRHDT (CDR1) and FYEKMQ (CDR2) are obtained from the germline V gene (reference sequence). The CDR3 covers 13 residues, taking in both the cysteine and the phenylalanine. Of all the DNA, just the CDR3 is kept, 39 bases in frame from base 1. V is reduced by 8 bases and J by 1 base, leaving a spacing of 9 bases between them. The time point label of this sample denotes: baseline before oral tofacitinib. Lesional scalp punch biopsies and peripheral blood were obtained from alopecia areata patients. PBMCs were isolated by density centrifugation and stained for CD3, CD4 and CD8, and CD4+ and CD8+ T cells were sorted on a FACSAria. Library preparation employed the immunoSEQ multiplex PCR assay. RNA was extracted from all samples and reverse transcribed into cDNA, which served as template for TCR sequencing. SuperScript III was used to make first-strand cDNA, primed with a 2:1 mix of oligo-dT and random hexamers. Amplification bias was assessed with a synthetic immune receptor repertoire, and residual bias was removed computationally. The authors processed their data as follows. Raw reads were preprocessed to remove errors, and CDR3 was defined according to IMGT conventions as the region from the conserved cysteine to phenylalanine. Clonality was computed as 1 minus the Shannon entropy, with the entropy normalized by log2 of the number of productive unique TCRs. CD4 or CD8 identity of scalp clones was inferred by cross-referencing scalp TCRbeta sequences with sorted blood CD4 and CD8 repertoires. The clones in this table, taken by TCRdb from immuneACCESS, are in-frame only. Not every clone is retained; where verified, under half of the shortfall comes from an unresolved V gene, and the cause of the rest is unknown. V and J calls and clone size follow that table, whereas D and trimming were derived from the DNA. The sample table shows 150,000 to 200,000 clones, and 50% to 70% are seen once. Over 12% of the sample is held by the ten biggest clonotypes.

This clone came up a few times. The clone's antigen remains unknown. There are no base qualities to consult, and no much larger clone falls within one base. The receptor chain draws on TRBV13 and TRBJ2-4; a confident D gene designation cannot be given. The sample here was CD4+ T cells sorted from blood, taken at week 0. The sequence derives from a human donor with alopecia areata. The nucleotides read TGTGCCAGCGGTCGTGGGGCCAAAAACATTCAGTACTTC. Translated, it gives CASGRGAKNIQYF.